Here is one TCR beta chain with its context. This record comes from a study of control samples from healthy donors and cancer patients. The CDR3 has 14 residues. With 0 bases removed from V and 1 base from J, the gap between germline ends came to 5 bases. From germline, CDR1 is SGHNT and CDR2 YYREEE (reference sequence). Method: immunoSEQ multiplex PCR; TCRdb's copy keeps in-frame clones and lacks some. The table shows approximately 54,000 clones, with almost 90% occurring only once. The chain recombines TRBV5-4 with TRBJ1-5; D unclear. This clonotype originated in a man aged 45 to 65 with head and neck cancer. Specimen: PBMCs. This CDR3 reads CASSLGGSNQPQHF. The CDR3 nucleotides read TGTGCCAGCAGCTTGGGAGGGAGCAATCAGCCCCAGCATTTT. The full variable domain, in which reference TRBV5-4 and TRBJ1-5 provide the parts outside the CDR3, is ETGVTQSPTHLIKTRGQQVTLRCSSQSGHNTVSWYQQALGQGPQFIFQYYREEENGRGNFPPRFSGLQFPNYSSELNVNALELDDSALYLCASSLGGSNQPQHFGDGTRLSIL.